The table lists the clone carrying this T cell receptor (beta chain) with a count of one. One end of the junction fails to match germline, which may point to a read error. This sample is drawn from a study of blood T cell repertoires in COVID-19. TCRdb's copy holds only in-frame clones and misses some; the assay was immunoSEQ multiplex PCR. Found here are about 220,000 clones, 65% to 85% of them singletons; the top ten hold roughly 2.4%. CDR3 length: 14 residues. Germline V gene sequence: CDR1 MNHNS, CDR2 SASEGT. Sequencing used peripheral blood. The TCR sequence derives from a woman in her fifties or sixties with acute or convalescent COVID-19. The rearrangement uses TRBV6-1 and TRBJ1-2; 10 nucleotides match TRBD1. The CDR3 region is CASREGTGAEGYTF. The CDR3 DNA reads TGTGCCAGCAGAGAAGGGACAGGGGCTGAGGGCTACACCTTC.